Reported below is one T cell receptor (beta chain). Its antigen is undetermined. The CDR3 is made up of 20 amino acids. The V segment lost 5 bases and the J segment 0 bases; nucleotides outside the gene matches: 18. Each donor had about 9.6 milliliters of peripheral blood drawn. Together with a sample-barcoded 5' primer, a J-beta primer mix was included in a second PCR lasting about 6 to 11 cycles. One entry per CDR3 protein results from TCRdb running MiXCR on the 5' RACE reads. The sample yields about 590,000 distinct CDR3 sequences, 25% to 30% seen once. The source of the sample is a study of blood T cells in healthy people across ages. Broader study findings: Total diversity from one million sequenced T cells was likely underestimated. Per million T cells, TCR beta diversity dropped roughly linearly as age increased.

The gene calls are TRBV12-3 or TRBV12-4 and TRBJ2-3, with 9 bases matching TRBD1. Sequenced material: blood. This receptor was obtained from a woman of 80 years or more in good health. CDR3 protein: CASSPRDRVPTAASTDTQYF. DNA for the CDR3: TGTGCCAGCAGTCCAAGGGACAGGGTCCCTACCGCTGCTAGCACAGATACGCAGTATTTT.